This TCR beta chain is drawn from a study of vaccination and CD4 T cells after COVID-19. The overall study: In the convalescent cohort, there were six males and four females, two of them Hispanic. Cells were stimulated with overlapping spike peptide pools from SARS-CoV-2, HCoV-NL63, HCoV-OC43 and HCoV-229E.

On this clonotype: The antigen is undetermined.

The CDR3 is 12 residues long. Looked up from germline, CDR1 is KGHDR and CDR2 is SFDVKD. The V end was cut by 4 bases, the J end by 4 bases, with 4 bases between. Cultured CD4+ T cell DNA was sequenced using the Oncomine TCR Beta short-read assay. TCRdb analysed the PCR reads with MiXCR anew, one entry per CDR3 protein. The data hold 10,000 to 15,000 distinct CDR3 sequences, with less than 80% observed a single time. Regarding treatment: approximately 9-day PBMC culture with coronavirus spike peptide pools or control peptides (ViraFEST assay). Input material: CD4+ T cells from blood, cultured in vitro. The chain combines TRBV24-1 with TRBJ1-5; D is unresolved. The sequence was obtained from a human donor who had recovered from COVID-19. This chain's CDR3 is CATSDENQPQHF. CDR3 in DNA: TGTGCCACCAGTGACGAAAATCAGCCCCAGCATTTT.